One TCR beta chain is described in this entry. Its matching antigen is unknown. The investigators amplified TCR beta CDR3 regions from RNA transcripts. TCR CDR3 regions were first amplified by RT-PCR with HTBI primers. TCRdb reprocessed the multiplex PCR reads with MiXCR, giving one entry per CDR3 protein. The sample holds approximately 610,000 distinct CDR3 sequences, 14% to 15% seen once. This specimen comes from a study of T cells in Graves' hyperthyroidism and ophthalmopathy. Study-wide points: Most clonotypes that expanded in the thyroid above 0.001 also showed up in blood. Ophthalmopathy prediction by the model preceded onset by a median approximately six months.

Germline CDR1 DFQATT, CDR2 SNEGSKA (reference sequence). This CDR3 has 17 residues. V lost 0 bases to trimming and J lost 5 bases, with 23 bases between them. The sequenced material came from blood. This clonotype was obtained from a woman aged 40 to 49 with Graves' ophthalmopathy. This rearrangement joins TRBV20-1 to TRBJ2-7; D is perhaps TRBD2 (5 bases). CDR3 bases: TGCAGTGCTAGAGATCTAGGGTACACCGGGGAAGGCGACGAGCAGTACTTC. Amino acids: CSARDLGYTGEGDEQYF.